The 2 T cell receptor beta chains below all came from one sample that was sequenced in a study of blood T cell repertoires in COVID-19. Method: immunoSEQ multiplex PCR; TCRdb's copy keeps in-frame clones and lacks some. Of over 200,000 clones in the sample, about 90% were seen once. The specimen was peripheral blood. These receptors came from a man aged 35 to 55 with active or convalescent COVID-19.

The CDR3 sequence is CASSPGQGSDTQYF. CDR3 coding DNA: TGTGCCAGCAGCCCGGGACAGGGTTCAGATACGCAGTATTTT. The chain has TRBV5-5 and TRBJ2-3, with 9 nucleotides matching TRBD1. The CDR3 runs to 14 residues. CDR1 and CDR2 (germline): SGHKS, YYEKEE (reference sequence). The V gene end was trimmed by 4 bases and the J gene end by 4 bases; junction bases not matched to a gene: 4. Full variable domain (remainder filled in from reference TRBV5-5 and TRBJ2-3): DAGVTQSPTHLIKTRGQQVTLRCSPISGHKSVSWYQQVLGQGPQFIFQYYEKEERGRGNFPDRFSARQFPNYSSELNVNALLLGDSALYLCASSPGQGSDTQYFGPGTRLTVL.

The chain links TRBV9 to TRBJ1-1, with D perhaps matching TRBD1 (5 bases). This CDR3 contains 13 residues. Looked up from germline, CDR1 is SGDLS and CDR2 is YYNGEE. V was shortened by 5 bases and J by 1 base, with 9 bases between the two germline ends. This CDR3 reads CASSTTGNTEAFF. CDR3 nucleotides: TGTGCCAGCAGTACCACAGGGAACACTGAAGCTTTCTTT.